These 5 T cell receptor beta chains share one sample of origin, sequenced in a study of blood T cell repertoires in COVID-19. Method: immunoSEQ multiplex PCR; TCRdb's copy keeps in-frame clones and lacks some. This sample has roughly 100,000 clones, with just under 95% found just once. Sequencing input: peripheral blood. The source of these receptors is a woman aged 45-65 years with COVID-19, enrolled during active disease.

This clone showed up just once. The V call is TRBV7-8, the J call TRBJ1-6, with a weak D call TRBD1 (6 bases). The germline V gene encodes CDR1 SGHVS and CDR2 FQNEAQ. CDR3 length: 16 residues. Trimming removed 5 bases from V and 4 bases from J, with 15 bases in between. In nucleotides, the CDR3 is TGTGCCAGCAGCCCAGGGGACCCCCTATATAATTCACCCCTCCACTTT. Its translation: CASSPGDPLYNSPLHF.

The gene calls are TRBV13 and TRBJ2-5; 15 bases align to TRBD2. The trim removed 5 bases at V and 2 bases at J, leaving 9 bases unmatched. This CDR3 is 18 amino acids long. Germline CDR1 is PRHDT and CDR2 is FYEKMQ (reference sequence). As DNA, the CDR3 is TGTGCCAGCAGCCCGGGGACTAGCGGGGGGCTTCTTCAAGAGACCCAGTACTTC. Its translation is CASSPGTSGGLLQETQYF.

The J gene is TRBJ1-4, the V gene TRBV13; D remains ambiguous. The V gene's germline CDR1 is PRHDT and CDR2 FYEKMQ (reference sequence). The CDR3 is 13 amino acids. The V and J ends lost 8 bases and 0 bases respectively, with 7 bases between them. The CDR3 spells CASGESTNEKLFF. The CDR3 DNA reads as TGTGCCAGCGGGGAGTCAACTAATGAAAAACTGTTTTTT.

The V call is TRBV11-2, the J call TRBJ1-2; D unclear. CDR1 is SGHAT, CDR2 FQNNGV, per germline. Trimming removed 1 base at V and 1 base at J, with 7 bases between. CDR3 length equals 14 residues. The CDR3 nucleotides read TGTGCCAGCAGCTTAGGGCAAATTAACTATGGCTACACCTTC. It codes for CASSLGQINYGYTF.

This chain connects TRBV10-2 to TRBJ1-5, with a possible D match to TRBD1 (5 bases). Germline-derived CDR1 and CDR2 are WSHSY and SAAADI. V lost 3 bases to trimming and J lost 0 bases, with 9 bases between them. The CDR3 has 15 residues. Here the CDR3 DNA reads TGCGCCAGCAGTGACAGGGTGGGTAGCAATCAGCCCCAGCATTTT. Amino acid sequence: CASSDRVGSNQPQHF.